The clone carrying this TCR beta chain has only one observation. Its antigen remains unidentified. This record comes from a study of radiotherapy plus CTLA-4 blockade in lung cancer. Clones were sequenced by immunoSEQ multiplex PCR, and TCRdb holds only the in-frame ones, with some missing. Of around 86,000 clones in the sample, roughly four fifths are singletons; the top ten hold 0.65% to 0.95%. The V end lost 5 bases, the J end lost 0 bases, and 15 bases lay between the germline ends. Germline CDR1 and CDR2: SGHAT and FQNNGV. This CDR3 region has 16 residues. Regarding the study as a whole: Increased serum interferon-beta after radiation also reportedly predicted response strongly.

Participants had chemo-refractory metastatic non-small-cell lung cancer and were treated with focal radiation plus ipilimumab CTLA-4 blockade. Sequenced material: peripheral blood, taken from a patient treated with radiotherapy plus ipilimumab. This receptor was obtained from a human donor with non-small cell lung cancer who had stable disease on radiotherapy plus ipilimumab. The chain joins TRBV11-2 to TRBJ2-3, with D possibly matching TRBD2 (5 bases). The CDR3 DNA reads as TGTGCCAGCAGCATGTTGGGGAGACAAAGCACAGATACGCAGTATTTT. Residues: CASSMLGRQSTDTQYF.